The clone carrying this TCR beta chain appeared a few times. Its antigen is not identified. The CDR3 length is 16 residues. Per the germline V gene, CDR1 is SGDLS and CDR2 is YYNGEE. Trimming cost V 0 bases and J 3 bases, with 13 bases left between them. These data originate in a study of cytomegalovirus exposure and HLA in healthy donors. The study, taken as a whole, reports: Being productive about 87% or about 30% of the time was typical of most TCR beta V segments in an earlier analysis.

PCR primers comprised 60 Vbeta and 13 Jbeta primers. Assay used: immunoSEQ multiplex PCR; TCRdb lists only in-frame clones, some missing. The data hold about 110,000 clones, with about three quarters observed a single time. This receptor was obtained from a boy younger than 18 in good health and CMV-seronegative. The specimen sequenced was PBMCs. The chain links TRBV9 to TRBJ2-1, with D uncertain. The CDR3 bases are TGTGCCAGCAGCGTAGGAACATATCCCCGCTACAATGAGCAGTTCTTC. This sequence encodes CASSVGTYPRYNEQFF.